Below, 22 T cell receptor beta chains from the same sample are listed, as sequenced in a study of CD8 T cells in Susac syndrome. Random hexamers were used to reverse transcribe the RNA input (0.5 to 1 ug). TCRdb reanalysed the immunoSEQ multiplex PCR reads using MiXCR and keeps one entry per CDR3 protein. The data contain under 200,000 distinct CDR3 sequences, roughly 95% of them seen just once; the ten biggest clones take up about 0.12%. The sample was CD4+ T cells from PBMCs. Every receptor here comes from a human donor with Susac syndrome.

The chain uses TRBV30 and TRBJ2-1; TRBD1 agrees at 9 bases. CDR1 GTSNPN and CDR2 SVGIG come from the germline V gene (reference sequence). This CDR3 contains 13 residues. The trim removed 5 bases at V and 2 bases at J, leaving 1 base unmatched. This CDR3 is CAWDRGTYNEQFF. The CDR3 DNA follows: TGTGCCTGGGACAGGGGGACCTACAATGAGCAGTTCTTC.

This sequence joins TRBV7-9 and TRBJ1-1; D is perhaps TRBD1 (6 bases). The CDR3 is 14 amino acids. Germline CDR1 is SEHNR and CDR2 is FQNEAQ (reference sequence). Trimming cost V 5 bases and J 3 bases, with 13 bases left between them. The CDR3 DNA reads TGTGCCAGCAGCGCACAGGGTGCGGACACTGAAGCTTTCTTT. It is translated as CASSAQGADTEAFF.

The chain couples TRBV28 to TRBJ2-5, with D perhaps TRBD2 (5 bases). The CDR3 contains 14 residues. CDR1 is MDHEN, CDR2 SYDVKM, per germline. The V end lost 5 bases, the J end lost 5 bases, and 15 bases lay between the germline ends. CDR3 bases: TGTGCCAGCAGTCTTTCTAGCACGCGGGAGACCCAGTACTTC. Its translation: CASSLSSTRETQYF.

This clonotype was seen once. The chain carries TRBV10-3 and TRBJ2-1; TRBD2 matches at 11 bases. Looked up from germline, CDR1 is ENHRY and CDR2 is SYGVKD. This CDR3 contains 13 residues. The V gene end was trimmed by 11 bases and the J gene end by 10 bases; junction bases not matched to a gene: 10. CDR3 amino acids: CASLAGESDEQFF. CDR3 bases: TGTGCCTCACTAGCGGGAGAATCTGACGAGCAGTTCTTC.

Only one count was recorded for this clonotype. The chain recombines TRBV6-5 with TRBJ1-2; D is unresolved. This CDR3 is 13 amino acids long. Between the trimmed V and J ends, which lost 6 bases and 8 bases, there was a span of 16 bases. The germline V gene encodes CDR1 MNHEY and CDR2 SVGAGI. The chain's CDR3 is CASRYDVSVGYTF. The CDR3 DNA reads as TGTGCCAGCAGGTACGACGTCTCCGTGGGCTACACCTTC.

This sequence joins TRBV4-2 and TRBJ2-3; D remains unclear. The germline V and J ends were trimmed by 6 bases and 2 bases, with 15 bases remaining between them. Per the germline V gene, CDR1 is LGHNA and CDR2 is YNFKEQ. The CDR3 is made up of 15 amino acids. The CDR3 bases are TGTGCCAGCAGGAAGATAACGTCTGACACAGATACGCAGTATTTT. Translation gives CASRKITSDTDTQYF.

This chain links TRBV2 with TRBJ2-5, with no clear D. Germline V CDR1 and CDR2: SNHLY, FYNNEI. Trimming pared 5 bases from V and 2 bases from J, leaving 9 bases between. The CDR3 sequence is 13 residues long. The CDR3 DNA follows: TGTGCCAGCAGTTTCGGCGTACAAGAGACCCAGTACTTC. Protein sequence: CASSFGVQETQYF. The whole variable domain, remainder taken from reference TRBV2 and TRBJ2-5, is EPEVTQTPSHQVTQMGQEVILRCVPISNHLYFYWYRQILGQKVEFLVSFYNNEISEKSEIFDDQFSVERPDGSNFTLKIRSTKLEDSAMYFCASSFGVQETQYFGPGTRLLVL.

The rearrangement links TRBV3-1 to TRBJ2-3; 7 nucleotides agree with TRBD2. V was clipped by 1 base and J by 2 bases; unmatched bases: 6. The CDR3 loop spans 16 amino acids. From germline, CDR1 is LGHDT and CDR2 YNNKEL (reference sequence). The CDR3 DNA follows: TGTGCCAGCAGCCAAGGCCCTAGCGGATACACAGATACGCAGTATTTT. Its translation is CASSQGPSGYTDTQYF.

Points on this clonotype: At one of its ends the junction is not consistent with the germline gene, which may arise from a read error. V usage is TRBV27 and J usage is TRBJ2-6, with a possible D match to TRBD1 (5 bases). Germline CDR1 and CDR2: MNHEY and SMNVEV (reference sequence). The CDR3 runs 13 residues. In DNA form, the CDR3 reads TGTGCCAGCAGTTTATCTGGGGCCAACGTCCTGATTTTC. This translates into CASSLSGANVLIF.

V gene TRBV20-1 combines with J gene TRBJ1-1; D is uncertain. The germline V gene has CDR1 DFQATT and CDR2 SNEGSKA (reference sequence). The V gene lost 6 bases and the J gene lost 0 bases, with 5 bases spanning the gap. This CDR3 spans 11 amino acids. The CDR3 protein is CSADLNTEAFF. CDR3 in DNA: TGCAGTGCCGACCTGAACACTGAAGCTTTCTTT.

The table lists this clonotype with a count of one. The rearrangement uses TRBV20-1 and TRBJ1-5; a weak D match, TRBD1 (5 bases). The CDR3 is 12 residues long. Germline V lookup: CDR1 DFQATT, CDR2 SNEGSKA (reference sequence). V lost 5 bases, J lost 6 bases, and 11 bases lay in between. The CDR3 is CSAAREGQPQHF. The CDR3 DNA follows: TGCAGTGCTGCCAGGGAGGGTCAGCCCCAGCATTTT.

In its sample, this clonotype was seen once. The chain couples TRBV29-1 to TRBJ1-2; TRBD1 is a possible D gene (5 bases). With 7 bases removed from V and 5 bases from J, the gap between germline ends came to 17 bases. The CDR3 runs to 13 residues. Germline CDR1 is SQVTM and CDR2 is ANQGSEA. The DNA for the CDR3 is TGCAGCGCCATGGGGACGGGGGTGTATGGCTACACCTTC. It is translated as CSAMGTGVYGYTF. The full variable domain, its missing parts supplied by reference TRBV29-1 and TRBJ1-2, is SAVISQKPSRDICQRGTSLTIQCQVDSQVTMMFWYRQQPGQSLTLIATANQGSEATYESGFVIDKFPISRPNLTFSTLTVSNMSPEDSSIYLCSAMGTGVYGYTFGSGTRLTVV.

This chain joins TRBV30 and TRBJ1-2; D possibly corresponds to TRBD1 (6 bases). CDR3 size: 12 residues. Per the germline V gene, CDR1 is GTSNPN and CDR2 is SVGIG (reference sequence). Trimming pared 1 base from V and 4 bases from J, leaving 7 bases between. CDR3 sequence: CAWSGGPYGYTF. CDR3 DNA sequence: TGTGCCTGGAGTGGGGGGCCCTATGGCTACACCTTC.

The count of this clonotype is one. The V call is TRBV18, the J call TRBJ2-4; D is unresolved. The CDR3 totals 17 residues. Trimming cost V 3 bases and J 0 bases, with 15 bases left between them. The germline V gene has CDR1 KGHSH and CDR2 LQKENI. CDR3 residues: CASSPLGSRTAKNIQYF. The CDR3 DNA is TGTGCCAGCTCACCCCTAGGGTCCAGGACAGCCAAAAACATTCAGTACTTC. Together with reference TRBV18 and TRBJ2-4, the CDR3 gives the full variable domain: NAGVMQNPRHLVRRRGQEARLRCSPMKGHSHVYWYRQLPEEGLKFMVYLQKENIIDESGMPKERFSAEFPKEGPSILRIQQVVRGDSAAYFCASSPLGSRTAKNIQYFGAGTRLSVL.

This chain uses TRBV20-1 with TRBJ2-5; possibly TRBD2 for D (5 bases). This CDR3 has 10 residues. Germline values: CDR1 DFQATT, CDR2 SNEGSKA (reference sequence). Trimming pared 7 bases from V and 5 bases from J, leaving 8 bases between. CDR3 nucleotide sequence: TGCAGTGTGAGGAGGGAGACCCAGTACTTC. Translating gives CSVRRETQYF.

This sequence joins TRBV6-5 and TRBJ2-7; TRBD1 matches at 9 bases. The CDR3 is 13 amino acids. Trimming at V came to 2 bases and at J to 9 bases, leaving 5 bases not matched to a gene. Germline CDR1 and CDR2: MNHEY and SVGAGI. The CDR3 DNA reads as TGTGCCAGCAGTTACGCAGCGGGACAGGGGCAGTACTTC. It yields the protein CASSYAAGQGQYF.

This sequence joins TRBV5-4 and TRBJ2-5; D is perhaps TRBD1 or TRBD2 (5 bases each). The CDR3 runs 13 residues. V lost 3 bases and J 4 bases, leaving 10 bases between the germline ends. Germline CDR1 SGHNT, CDR2 YYREEE (reference sequence). CDR3 nucleotides: TGTGCCAGCAGCTCCAGGGACCCAGAGACCCAGTACTTC. As protein: CASSSRDPETQYF.

V gene TRBV19 combines with J gene TRBJ1-2; no clear D. The CDR3 covers 14 residues. Germline V gene data show CDR1 as LNHDA and CDR2 as SQIVND (reference sequence). The germline V and J ends were trimmed by 6 bases and 4 bases, with 15 bases remaining between them. The CDR3 spells CASRTAEGGYGYTF. The DNA of the CDR3 is TGTGCCAGTAGAACTGCGGAGGGTGGCTATGGCTACACCTTC.

This chain joins TRBV20-1 and TRBJ2-5, with 13 bases aligning to TRBD2. The CDR3 has 15 residues. J lost 9 bases, V lost 6 bases, and 13 bases had no gene match. The germline V gene has CDR1 DFQATT and CDR2 SNEGSKA (reference sequence). CDR3 nucleotide sequence: TGCAGTGCCCCCACCTGGACTAGCGGGGGTGAGGCCCAGTACTTC. It translates to CSAPTWTSGGEAQYF.

The rearrangement links TRBV12-3 or TRBV12-4 to TRBJ1-2; D gene uncertain. Trimming removed 3 bases from V and 13 bases from J, with 18 bases in between. The CDR3 is 13 amino acids. CDR3: CASSFMERIGGTF. CDR3 in DNA: TGTGCCAGCAGTTTTATGGAGCGGATTGGTGGCACCTTC.

This clonotype was seen once. The genes are TRBV29-1 and TRBJ1-5, with D perhaps TRBD1 (5 bases). Trimming removed 6 bases at V and 7 bases at J, with 10 bases between. CDR3 size: 11 residues. The germline V gene has CDR1 SQVTM and CDR2 ANQGSEA. The CDR3 reads CSVAGPQPQHF. The CDR3 DNA sequence: TGCAGCGTGGCAGGGCCCCAGCCCCAGCATTTT.

The rearrangement joins TRBV7-9 to TRBJ2-5, with TRBD1 identical over 8 bases. The V and J ends lost 4 bases and 5 bases, in that order; junction bases with no gene match: 6. The germline V gene has CDR1 SEHNR and CDR2 FQNEAQ (reference sequence). The CDR3 covers 14 residues. The CDR3 DNA reads as TGTGCCAGCAGCTACGGACAGGGAGCCGAGACCCAGTACTTC. It yields the protein CASSYGQGAETQYF.